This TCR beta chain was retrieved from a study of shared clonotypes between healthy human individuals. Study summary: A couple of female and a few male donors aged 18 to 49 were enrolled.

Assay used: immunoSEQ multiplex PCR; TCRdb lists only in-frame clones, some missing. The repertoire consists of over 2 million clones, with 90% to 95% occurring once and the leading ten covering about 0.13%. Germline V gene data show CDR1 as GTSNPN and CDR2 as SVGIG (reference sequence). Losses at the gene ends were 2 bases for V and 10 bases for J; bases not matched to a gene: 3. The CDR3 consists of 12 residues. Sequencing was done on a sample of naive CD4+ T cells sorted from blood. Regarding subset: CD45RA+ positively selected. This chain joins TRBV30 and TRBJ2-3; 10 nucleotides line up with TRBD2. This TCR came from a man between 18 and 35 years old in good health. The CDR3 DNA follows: TGTGCCTGGAGTTTTGGACTAGCGGCGCAGTATTTT. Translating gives CAWSFGLAAQYF.